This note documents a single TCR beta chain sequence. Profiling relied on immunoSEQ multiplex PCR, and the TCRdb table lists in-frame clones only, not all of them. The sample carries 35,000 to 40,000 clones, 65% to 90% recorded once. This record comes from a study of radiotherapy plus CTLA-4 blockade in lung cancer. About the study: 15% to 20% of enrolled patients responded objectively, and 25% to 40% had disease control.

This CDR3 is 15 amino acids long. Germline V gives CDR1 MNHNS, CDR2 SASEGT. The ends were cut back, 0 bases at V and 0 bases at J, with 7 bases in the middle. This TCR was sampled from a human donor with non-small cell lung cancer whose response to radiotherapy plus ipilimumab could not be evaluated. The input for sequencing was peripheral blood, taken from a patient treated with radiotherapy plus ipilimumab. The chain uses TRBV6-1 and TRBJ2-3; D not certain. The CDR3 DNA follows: TGTGCCAGCAGTGAAGCGGGCTCAAGCACAGATACGCAGTATTTT. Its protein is CASSEAGSSTDTQYF.